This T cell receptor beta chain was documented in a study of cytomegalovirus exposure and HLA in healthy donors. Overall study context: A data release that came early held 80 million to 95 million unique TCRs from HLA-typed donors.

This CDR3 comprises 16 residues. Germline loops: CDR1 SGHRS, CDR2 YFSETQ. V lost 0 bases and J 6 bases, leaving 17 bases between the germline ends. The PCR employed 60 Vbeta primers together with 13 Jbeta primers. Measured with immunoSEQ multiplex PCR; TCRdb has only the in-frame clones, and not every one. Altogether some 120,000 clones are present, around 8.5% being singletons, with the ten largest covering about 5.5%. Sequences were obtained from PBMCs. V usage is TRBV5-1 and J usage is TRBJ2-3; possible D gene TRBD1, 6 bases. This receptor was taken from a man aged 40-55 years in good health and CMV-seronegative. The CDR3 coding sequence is TGCGCCAGCAGCTTGGAATTCGCAGGGGAATTGGATACGCAGTATTTT. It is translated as CASSLEFAGELDTQYF.